This T cell receptor (beta chain) stems from a study of CD8+ T cells in alopecia areata (dated by TCRdb to 2016 to 2019). General notes on the study: Treated patients were enrolled in an open-label pilot trial of oral tofacitinib, 5 to 10 mg twice daily, for moderate-to-severe alopecia areata. The RNA source kit depended on sample type: the PAXgene miRNA kit for fixed scalp, the miRNeasy kit for PBMCs, and the RNeasy kit for mouse skin. immunoSEQ multiplex PCR using 35 Vbeta forward primers and 13 Jbeta reverse primers was used to amplify TCRbeta CDR3 regions. Tofacitinib was administered for 6 to 18 months, and 6 months of follow-up off drug were then conducted to assess delayed response and recurrence. To study T cell clonal expansion in alopecia areata, the researchers applied high-throughput TCRbeta sequencing to both the C3H/HeJ mouse model and human patients. Scalp tissue and sorted CD4+ and CD8+ peripheral blood T cells from patchy and totalis/universalis alopecia areata patients and from healthy controls were covered by human TCRbeta sequencing. Patients on tofacitinib were biopsied at baseline and after 4 and 24 weeks of treatment, and several of the patients also had a later scalp biopsy. Clonality in the scalp was compared among normal scalp (n=4), patchy alopecia areata scalp (n=8), and alopecia totalis/universalis scalp (n=8).

Library creation used the immunoSEQ multiplex PCR assay. To provide template for TCR sequencing, every sample had RNA extracted and reverse transcribed into cDNA. SuperScript III was used for first-strand cDNA synthesis, primed with a 2:1 mix of oligo-dT and random hexamers. A synthetic immune receptor repertoire was used to gauge amplification bias, and whatever bias remained was removed computationally. The authors processed their data as follows. Raw reads were preprocessed for error removal, and CDR3 was defined according to IMGT conventions as running from the conserved cysteine to phenylalanine. Clonality was computed as 1 minus the Shannon entropy, with the entropy normalized by log2 of the number of productive unique TCRs. Whether each scalp clone was CD4 or CD8 was inferred by checking scalp TCRbeta sequences against the CD4 and CD8 repertoires from sorted blood. Entries here come from immuneACCESS through TCRdb and include only in-frame sequences with V and J called. Some clones fail to appear in such tables; in the studies checked, an unresolved V gene covers under half of the shortfall, and the cause of the remainder is unknown. That table gives V, J and clone size, and the DNA gave D and trimming. The sample data list 170,000 or so clones, and around 50% of these were observed just once. The ten top clones hold over 12% of the sample.

The investigation overall reported the following: Compared with normal scalp, lesional scalp had higher clonality and more expanded CD8+ clones, particularly in alopecia totalis/universalis, a pattern that suggests antigenic drive. Unlike mouse skin, where gammadelta T cells dominate, normal human skin contains resident alphabeta T cells that get sequenced too, which complicates analysis of the scalp TCR repertoire. Shared TCR sequences between patients were less evident than in mice, which may be partly attributable to HLA diversity in the patient population.

The sample's time point, from its label and the paper: baseline before oral tofacitinib. Lesional scalp punch biopsies and peripheral blood were collected from alopecia areata patients. PBMCs were separated by density centrifugation and stained for CD3, CD4 and CD8, after which CD4+ and CD8+ T cells were sorted on a FACSAria. This clone has only a few counts. Its antigen remains undetermined. No much larger clonotype is one base removed from it; base qualities were not supplied. Here the sequenced sample was CD4+ T cells sorted from blood, taken at week 0. The source is a human donor with alopecia areata.

For the CDR3, the sequence is CASTPITGAGELFF. The sequenced DNA is TGTGCCAGCACCCCCATTACCGGGGCCGGGGAGCTGTTTTTT. The rearrangement combines TRBV14 with TRBJ2-2; TRBD2 might be the D gene, on 5 matching bases. In the germline V gene, CDR1 corresponds to SGHDN and CDR2 to FVKESK. From the cysteine up to the phenylalanine, the CDR3 has a length of 14 residues. The DNA shown is the 42-base CDR3, in frame from base 1. The junction shows trimming of 7 bases on V and 6 bases on J, plus 15 bases between the germline ends.